This record covers a single TCR beta chain. The data were obtained in a study of Ad26.COV2.S vaccination and SARS-CoV-2 variants. Between the trimmed V and J ends, which lost 1 base and 0 bases, there was a span of 13 bases. Germline values: CDR1 SGHVS, CDR2 FQNEAQ. The CDR3 totals 16 residues. Some clones are missing from TCRdb's copy, which holds only in-frame ones; the method was immunoSEQ multiplex PCR. Of some 350,000 clones listed, about 88% are singletons. Documented treatment: 19 received Ad26.COV2.S at low or high dose, single or two shots; about 5 received placebo; per-sample allocation not given. Collection of the samples took place on day 63 after the first injection of vaccine or placebo.

The source material was peripheral blood, sampled in a trial of Ad26.COV2.S vaccine versus placebo. The source of this sequence is a person between 18 and 60 years old who received the Ad26.COV2.S COVID-19 vaccine or a placebo. The V gene is TRBV7-8, the J gene TRBJ2-7, with no clear D. The CDR3 DNA follows: TGTGCCAGCAGCTTAGGGGCGTCAGTGTTCTCCTACGAGCAGTACTTC. It yields the protein CASSLGASVFSYEQYF.